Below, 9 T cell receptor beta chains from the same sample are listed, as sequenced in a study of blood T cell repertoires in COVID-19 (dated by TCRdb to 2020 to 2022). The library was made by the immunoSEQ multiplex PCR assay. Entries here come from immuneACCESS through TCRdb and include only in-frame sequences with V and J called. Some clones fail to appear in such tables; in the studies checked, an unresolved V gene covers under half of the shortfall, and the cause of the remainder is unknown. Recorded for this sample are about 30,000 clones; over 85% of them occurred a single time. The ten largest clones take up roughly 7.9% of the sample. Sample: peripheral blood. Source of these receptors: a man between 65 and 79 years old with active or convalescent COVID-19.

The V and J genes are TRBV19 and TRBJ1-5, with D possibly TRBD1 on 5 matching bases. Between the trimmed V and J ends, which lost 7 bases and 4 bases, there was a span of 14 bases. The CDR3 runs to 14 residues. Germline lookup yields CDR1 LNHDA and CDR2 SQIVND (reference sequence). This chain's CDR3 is CASTPSGGNQPQHF. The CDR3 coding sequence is TGTGCCAGTACCCCTTCGGGGGGGAATCAGCCCCAGCATTTT.

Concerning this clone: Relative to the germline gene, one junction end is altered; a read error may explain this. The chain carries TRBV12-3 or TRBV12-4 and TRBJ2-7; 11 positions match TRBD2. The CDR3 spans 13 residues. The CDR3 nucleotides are TGTGCCAGCAGTCTAGCGGGGGGTTACGAGCAGTACTTC. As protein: CASSLAGGYEQYF.

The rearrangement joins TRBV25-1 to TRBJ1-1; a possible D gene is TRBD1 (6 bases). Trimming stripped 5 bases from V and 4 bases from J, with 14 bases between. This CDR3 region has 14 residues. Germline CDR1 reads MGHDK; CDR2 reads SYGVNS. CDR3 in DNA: TGTGCCAGCAGTTCACAGGGTGGGATCACTGAAGCTTTCTTT. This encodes CASSSQGGITEAFF.

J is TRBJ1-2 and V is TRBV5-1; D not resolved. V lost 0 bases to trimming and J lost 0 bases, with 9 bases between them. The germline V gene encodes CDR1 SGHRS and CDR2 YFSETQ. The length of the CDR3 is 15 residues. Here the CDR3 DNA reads TGCGCCAGCAGCTTGGGAGGAGGTACTAACTATGGCTACACCTTC. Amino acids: CASSLGGGTNYGYTF.

CDR3 sequence reads: CASSPQASGGDTQYF. For the CDR3, the DNA is TGTGCCAGCAGCCCTCAGGCTAGCGGGGGAGATACGCAGTATTTT. The chain joins TRBV7-2 to TRBJ2-3; 10 bases are shared with TRBD2. CDR1 is SGHTA, CDR2 FQGNSA, per germline. The J segment lost 5 bases and the V segment lost 5 bases, leaving 7 bases of the junction unmatched. The CDR3 is 15 amino acids.

This chain's CDR3 is CASSLVGGGKYEQFF. The CDR3, as DNA: TGCGCCAGCAGCTTGGTTGGCGGGGGGAAATATGAGCAGTTCTTC. This chain links TRBV5-1 with TRBJ2-1, with 8 bases that match TRBD2. Germline lookup yields CDR1 SGHRS and CDR2 YFSETQ. CDR3 size: 15 residues. The J segment lost 8 bases and the V segment lost 0 bases, leaving 7 bases of the junction unmatched.

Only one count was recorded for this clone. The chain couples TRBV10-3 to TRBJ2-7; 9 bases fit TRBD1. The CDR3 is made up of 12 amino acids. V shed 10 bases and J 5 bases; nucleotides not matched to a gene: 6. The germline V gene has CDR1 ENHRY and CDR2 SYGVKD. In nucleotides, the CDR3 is TGTGCCACGTCGGACAGGGGTGACGAGCAGTACGTC. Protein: CATSDRGDEQYV.

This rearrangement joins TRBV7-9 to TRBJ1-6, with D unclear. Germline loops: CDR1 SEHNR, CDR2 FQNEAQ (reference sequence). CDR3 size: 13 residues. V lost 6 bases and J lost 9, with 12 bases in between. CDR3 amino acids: CASRDLGGSPLHF. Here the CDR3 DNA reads TGTGCCAGCAGGGACCTGGGAGGTTCACCCCTCCACTTT.

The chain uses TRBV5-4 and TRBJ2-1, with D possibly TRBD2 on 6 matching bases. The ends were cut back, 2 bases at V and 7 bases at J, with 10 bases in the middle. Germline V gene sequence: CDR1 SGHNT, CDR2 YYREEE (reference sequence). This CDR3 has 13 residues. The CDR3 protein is CASSFRGKNEQFF. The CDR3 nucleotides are TGTGCCAGCAGCTTTCGCGGGAAGAATGAGCAGTTCTTC. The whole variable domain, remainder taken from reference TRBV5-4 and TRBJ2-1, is ETGVTQSPTHLIKTRGQQVTLRCSSQSGHNTVSWYQQALGQGPQFIFQYYREEENGRGNFPPRFSGLQFPNYSSELNVNALELDDSALYLCASSFRGKNEQFFGPGTRLTVL.